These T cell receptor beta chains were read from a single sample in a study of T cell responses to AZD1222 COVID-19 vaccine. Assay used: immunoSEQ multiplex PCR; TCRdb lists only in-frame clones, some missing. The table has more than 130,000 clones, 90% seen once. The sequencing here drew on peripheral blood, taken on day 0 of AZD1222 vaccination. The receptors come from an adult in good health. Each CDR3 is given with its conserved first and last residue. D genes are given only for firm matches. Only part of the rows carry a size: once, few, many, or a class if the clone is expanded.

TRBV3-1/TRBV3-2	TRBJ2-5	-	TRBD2	CASSPLAGNPQETQYF	TGTGCCAGCAGCCCTTTAGCGGGTAACCCTCAAGAGACCCAGTACTTC
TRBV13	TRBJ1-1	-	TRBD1	CASSTGTGEAFF	TGTGCCAGCAGCACCGGGACAGGGGAAGCTTTCTTT
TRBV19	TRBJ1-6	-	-	CASSSRSSYNSPLHF	TGTGCCAGTAGTTCCCGGAGCTCCTATAATTCACCCCTCCACTTT
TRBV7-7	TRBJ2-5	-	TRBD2	CASSLGLAGETQYF	TGTGCTAGCAGCCTGGGACTAGCGGGAGAGACCCAGTACTTC
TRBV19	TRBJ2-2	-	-	CASSINRNTGELFF	TGTGCCAGTAGTATTAACAGGAACACCGGGGAGCTGTTTTTT
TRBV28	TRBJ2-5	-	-	CASTLRPDRQETQYF	TGTGCCAGCACACTCCGCCCGGACAGACAAGAGACCCAGTACTTC
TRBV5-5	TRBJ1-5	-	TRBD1	CASSLLGGLGNQPQHF	TGTGCCAGCAGCTTGTTAGGGGGCTTGGGCAATCAGCCCCAGCATTTT
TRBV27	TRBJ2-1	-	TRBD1	CASSERTGDYNEQFF	TGTGCCAGCAGTGAACGGACAGGGGATTACAATGAGCAGTTCTTC
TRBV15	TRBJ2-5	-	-	CATSRDGQYQETQYF	TGTGCCACCAGCAGAGATGGACAGTACCAAGAGACCCAGTACTTC
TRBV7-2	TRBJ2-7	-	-	CASSHGYEQYF	TGTGCCAGCAGCCATGGCTACGAGCAGTACTTC
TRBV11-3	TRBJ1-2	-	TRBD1	CASSLGDRLFVNYGYTF	TGTGCCAGCAGCTTAGGGGACAGGCTCTTCGTTAACTATGGCTACACCTTC
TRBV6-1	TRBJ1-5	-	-	CASSEIGRASNQPQHF	TGTGCCAGCAGTGAAATTGGCAGAGCGAGCAATCAGCCCCAGCATTTT
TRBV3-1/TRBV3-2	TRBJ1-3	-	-	CASSQVGGNTIYF	TGTGCCAGCAGCCAAGTAGGAGGAAACACCATATATTTT
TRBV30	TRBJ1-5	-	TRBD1	CAWADRGDQPQHF	TGTGCCTGGGCCGACAGGGGGGATCAGCCCCAGCATTTT
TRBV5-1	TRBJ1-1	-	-	CASSLNGAEAFF	TGCGCCAGCAGCTTGAATGGTGCTGAAGCTTTCTTT
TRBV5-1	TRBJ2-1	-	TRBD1	CASSLGSQGSDNEQFF	TGCGCCAGCAGCTTGGGATCACAGGGGAGCGACAATGAGCAGTTCTTC
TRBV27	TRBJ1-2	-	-	CASSYGGPNYGYTF	TGTGCCAGCAGTTACGGGGGACCTAACTATGGCTACACCTTC
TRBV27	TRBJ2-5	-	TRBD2	CASSTTRTSGSTVHF	TGTGCCAGCAGCACAACTAGGACTAGCGGGAGTACGGTTCACTTC
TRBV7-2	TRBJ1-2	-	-	CASSRRTGDKGGYTF	TGTGCCAGCAGCCGGCGAACTGGGGACAAAGGGGGCTACACCTTC
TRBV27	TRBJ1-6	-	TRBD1	CASSLPERQGIWDSPLHF	TGTGCCAGCAGTTTACCCGAAAGACAGGGTATTTGGGATTCACCCCTCCACTTT
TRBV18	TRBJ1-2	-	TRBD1	CASSPPTGANYGYTF	TGTGCCAGCTCACCCCCGACAGGGGCTAACTATGGCTACACCTTC
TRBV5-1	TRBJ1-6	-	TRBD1	CASSLSRTGENSPLHF	TGCGCCAGCAGCTTGTCCCGGACAGGTGAAAATTCACCCCTCCACTTT
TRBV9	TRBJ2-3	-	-	CASRGSSTDTQYF	TGTGCCAGCAGGGGATCTAGCACAGATACGCAGTATTTT
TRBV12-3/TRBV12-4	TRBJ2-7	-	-	CASTLPGYEQYF	TGTGCCAGCACCCTACCGGGCTACGAGCAGTACTTC
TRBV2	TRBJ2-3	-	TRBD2	CASSDSGADTQYF	TGTGCCAGCAGTGATAGCGGGGCGGATACGCAGTATTTT
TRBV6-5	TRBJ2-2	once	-	CASSYLAMNGELFF	TGTGCCAGCAGTTATCTAGCGATGAACGGGGAGCTGTTTTTT
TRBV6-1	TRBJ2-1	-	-	CASSDNPTSYNEQFF	TGTGCCAGCAGTGATAACCCAACCTCCTACAATGAGCAGTTCTTC
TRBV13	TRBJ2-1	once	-	CACVDSSRNEQFF	TGTGCCTGCGTTGACAGCAGCAGAAATGAGCAGTTCTTC
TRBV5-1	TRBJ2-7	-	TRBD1	CASSLQGQGVYEQYF	TGCGCCAGCAGCCTTCAAGGACAGGGGGTGTACGAGCAGTACTTC
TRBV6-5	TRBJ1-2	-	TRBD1	CASSPDRSYGYTF	TGTGCCAGCAGTCCGGACAGGAGCTATGGCTACACCTTC
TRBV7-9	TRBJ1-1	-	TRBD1	CASSIKDRFLTEAFF	TGTGCCAGCAGCATTAAGGACAGGTTTTTAACTGAAGCTTTCTTT
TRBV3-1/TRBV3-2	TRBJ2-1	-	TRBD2	CASSPRPGLAGYNEQFF	TGTGCCAGCAGCCCTCGGCCGGGACTAGCGGGATACAATGAGCAGTTCTTC
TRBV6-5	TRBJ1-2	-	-	CASSNTNGYTF	TGTGCCAGCAGTAACACGAATGGCTACACCTTC
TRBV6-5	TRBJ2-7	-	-	CASSYHARGSYEQYF	TGTGCCAGCAGTTACCACGCCAGGGGCTCCTACGAGCAGTACTTC
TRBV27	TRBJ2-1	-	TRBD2	CASGKGWGTSRNEQFF	TGTGCCAGCGGTAAGGGATGGGGGACTAGCCGGAATGAGCAGTTCTTC
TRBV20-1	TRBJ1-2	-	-	CSARSAYGYTF	TGCAGTGCTAGATCCGCCTATGGCTACACCTTC
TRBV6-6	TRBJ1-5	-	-	CASRGSSLGNQPQHF	TGTGCCAGCCGGGGGTCTTCCTTAGGCAATCAGCCCCAGCATTTT
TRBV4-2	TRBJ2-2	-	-	CASSQDFLGGETGELFF	TGTGCCAGCAGCCAAGATTTTTTAGGGGGGGAGACCGGGGAGCTGTTTTTT
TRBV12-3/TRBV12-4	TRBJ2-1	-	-	CASSLGRWGEQFF	TGTGCCAGCAGTTTGGGCAGGTGGGGTGAGCAGTTCTTC
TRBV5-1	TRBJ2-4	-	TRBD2	CASSWGLAGGEVKNIQYF	TGCGCCAGCAGCTGGGGACTAGCGGGAGGGGAGGTCAAAAACATTCAGTACTTC
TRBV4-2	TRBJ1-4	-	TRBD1	CASSPGGGGDEKLFF	TGTGCCAGCAGCCCAGGGGGGGGAGGGGATGAAAAACTGTTTTTT
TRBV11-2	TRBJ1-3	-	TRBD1	CASSTGGTGSGNTIYF	TGTGCCAGCAGCACGGGAGGGACAGGCTCTGGAAACACCATATATTTT
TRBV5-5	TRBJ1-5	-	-	CASSLTPAGMSNQPQHF	TGTGCCAGCAGCCTAACCCCGGCGGGAATGAGCAATCAGCCCCAGCATTTT
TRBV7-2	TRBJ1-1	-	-	CASSLWTAENTEAFF	TGTGCCAGCAGCTTATGGACCGCGGAAAACACTGAAGCTTTCTTT
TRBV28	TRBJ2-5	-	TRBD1	CASSKGTGWFQETQYF	TGTGCCAGCAGTAAGGGGACAGGGTGGTTCCAAGAGACCCAGTACTTC
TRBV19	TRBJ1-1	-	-	CASSIGVNTEAFF	TGTGCCAGTAGTATCGGAGTGAACACTGAAGCTTTCTTT